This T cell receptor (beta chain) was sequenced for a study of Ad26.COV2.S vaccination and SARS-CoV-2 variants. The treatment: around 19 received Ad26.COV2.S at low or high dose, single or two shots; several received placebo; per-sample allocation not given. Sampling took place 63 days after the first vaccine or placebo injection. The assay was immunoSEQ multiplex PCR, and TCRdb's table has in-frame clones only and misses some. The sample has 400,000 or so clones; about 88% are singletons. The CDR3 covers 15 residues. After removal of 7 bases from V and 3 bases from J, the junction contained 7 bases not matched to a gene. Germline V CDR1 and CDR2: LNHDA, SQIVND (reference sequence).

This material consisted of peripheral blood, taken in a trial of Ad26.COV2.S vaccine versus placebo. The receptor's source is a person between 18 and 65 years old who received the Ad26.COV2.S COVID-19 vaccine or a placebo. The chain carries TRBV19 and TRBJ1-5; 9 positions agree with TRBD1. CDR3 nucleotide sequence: TGTGCCAGTAATCCGACAGGGGGAACCAATCAGCCCCAGCATTTT. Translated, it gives CASNPTGGTNQPQHF.